This TCR beta chain was sequenced in a study of blood T cell repertoires in COVID-19. Study details: The United States, Italy and Spain were the sources of the acute and convalescent COVID-19 samples. Nucleic acid was either cDNA or gDNA, and it came from T cells, B-cell-depleted T cells, or PBMCs.

In the original processing: Using reference gene primer amplification, nucleated cell counts were estimated. Clones were sequenced by immunoSEQ multiplex PCR, and TCRdb holds only the in-frame ones, with some missing. That table supplies the V and J calls and clone size; D and trimming were determined from the DNA. The data show about 76,000 clones, with roughly three quarters seen just once and around 12% held by the top ten. Germline assignment: CDR1 SGHNT and CDR2 YENEEA. V gave up 4 bases and J gave up 1 base; unmatched junction bases: 0. The length of the CDR3 is 15 residues. Sequenced sample: peripheral blood. The genes are TRBV11-3 and TRBJ2-2; the match to TRBD2 covers 10 bases. This clonotype was obtained from a human donor in a cohort sampled during active COVID-19. CDR3 DNA sequence: TGTGCCAGCAGCTGGACTAGCGGGAACACCGGGGAGCTGTTTTTT. Its protein is CASSWTSGNTGELFF.